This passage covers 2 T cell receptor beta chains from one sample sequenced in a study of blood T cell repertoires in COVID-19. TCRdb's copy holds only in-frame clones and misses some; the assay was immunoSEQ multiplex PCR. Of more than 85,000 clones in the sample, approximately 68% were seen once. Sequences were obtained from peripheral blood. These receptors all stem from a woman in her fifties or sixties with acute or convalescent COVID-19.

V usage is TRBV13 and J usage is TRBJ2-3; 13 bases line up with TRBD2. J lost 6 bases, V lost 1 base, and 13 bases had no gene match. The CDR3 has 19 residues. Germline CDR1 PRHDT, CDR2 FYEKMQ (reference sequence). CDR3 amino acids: CASSLDSWGLAGFLDTQYF. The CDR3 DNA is TGTGCCAGCAGCTTAGATTCGTGGGGACTAGCGGGGTTTTTGGATACGCAGTATTTT.

The CDR3 sequence is CASSQDLSANYGYTF. The CDR3 nucleotides are TGTGCCAGCAGCCAAGATCTCTCCGCTAACTATGGCTACACCTTC. The rearrangement joins TRBV14 to TRBJ1-2; D not resolved. Germline values: CDR1 SGHDN, CDR2 FVKESK. The CDR3 loop spans 15 amino acids. With 0 bases removed from V and 0 bases from J, the gap between germline ends came to 8 bases.